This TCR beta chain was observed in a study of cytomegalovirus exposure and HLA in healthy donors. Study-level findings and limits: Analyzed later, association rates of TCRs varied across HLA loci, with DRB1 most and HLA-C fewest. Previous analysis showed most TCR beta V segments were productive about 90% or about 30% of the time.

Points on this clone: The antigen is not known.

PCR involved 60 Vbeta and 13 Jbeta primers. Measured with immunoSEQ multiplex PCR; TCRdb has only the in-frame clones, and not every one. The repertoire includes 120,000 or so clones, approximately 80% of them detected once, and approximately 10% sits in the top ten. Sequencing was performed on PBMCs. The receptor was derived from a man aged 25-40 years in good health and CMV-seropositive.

The CDR3 sequence: CASSSQGTGLEKLFF. CDR3 sequence (DNA): TGTGCCAGCAGCTCCCAGGGGACAGGGTTGGAAAAACTGTTTTTT. The chain links TRBV9 to TRBJ1-4, with TRBD1 identical over 9 bases. CDR1 is SGDLS and CDR2 is YYNGEE in the germline V gene. The CDR3 totals 15 residues. V dropped 4 bases and J dropped 8; count of bases not matched to a gene: 9.